This TCR beta chain emerged from a study of blood T cell repertoires in COVID-19. Study-level information: Material from acute and convalescent COVID-19 was sourced from the United States, Italy and Spain. Sample material is recorded as cDNA or gDNA derived from T cells, B-cell-depleted T cells, or PBMCs.

Seattle's enrolled individuals joined amid active infection and were then monitored longitudinally. Germline V gene lookup returns CDR1 WNHNN and CDR2 SYGVQD (reference sequence). Trimming stripped 11 bases from V and 8 bases from J, with 12 bases between. CDR3 length: 10 residues. Methods used by the authors: Estimated nucleated cell counts came from reference gene primer amplification. Clones were read by immunoSEQ multiplex PCR, and TCRdb kept only the in-frame ones, dropping some. The V and J calls and the clone size are those of that table, but D and trimming were determined from the DNA. Seen here are about 370,000 clones, around 87% observed once, and the top ten hold more than 9%.

Sequencing input: peripheral blood. The chain has TRBV10-1 and TRBJ1-2; possibly TRBD1 for D (5 bases). This clonotype was obtained from a woman aged 30 to 39 with COVID-19, enrolled during active disease. The CDR3: CAPPGQGYTF. DNA of the CDR3: TGCGCCCCCCCAGGGCAGGGCTACACCTTC.